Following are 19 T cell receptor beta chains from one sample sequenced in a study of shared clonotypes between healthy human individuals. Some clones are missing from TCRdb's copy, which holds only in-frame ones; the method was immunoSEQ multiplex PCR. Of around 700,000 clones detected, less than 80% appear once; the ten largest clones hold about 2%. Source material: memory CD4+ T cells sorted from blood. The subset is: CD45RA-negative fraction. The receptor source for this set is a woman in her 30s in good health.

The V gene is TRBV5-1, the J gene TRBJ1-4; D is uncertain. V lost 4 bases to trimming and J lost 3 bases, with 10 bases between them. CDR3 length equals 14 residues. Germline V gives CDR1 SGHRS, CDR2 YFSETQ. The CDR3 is CASSIGAANEKLFF. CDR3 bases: TGCGCCAGCAGCATTGGCGCGGCTAATGAAAAACTGTTTTTT.

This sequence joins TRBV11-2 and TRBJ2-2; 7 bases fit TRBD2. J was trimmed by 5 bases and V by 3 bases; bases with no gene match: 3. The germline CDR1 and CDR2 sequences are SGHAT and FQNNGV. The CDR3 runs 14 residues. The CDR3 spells CASSFQRGTGELFF. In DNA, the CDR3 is TGTGCCAGCAGCTTTCAGCGGGGAACCGGGGAGCTGTTTTTT.

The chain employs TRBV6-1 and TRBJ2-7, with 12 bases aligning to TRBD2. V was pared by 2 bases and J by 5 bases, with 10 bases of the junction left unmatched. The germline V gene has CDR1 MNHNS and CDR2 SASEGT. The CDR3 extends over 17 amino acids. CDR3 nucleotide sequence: TGTGCCAGCAGTGAATTCCCTAGCGGGAGGGCCAGTCACGAGCAGTACTTC. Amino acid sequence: CASSEFPSGRASHEQYF.

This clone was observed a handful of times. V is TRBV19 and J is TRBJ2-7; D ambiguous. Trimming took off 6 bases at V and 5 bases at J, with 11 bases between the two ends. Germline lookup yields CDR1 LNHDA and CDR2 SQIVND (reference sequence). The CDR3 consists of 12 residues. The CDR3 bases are TGTGCCAGTAGCGGCCACATGGACGAGCAGTACTTC. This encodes CASSGHMDEQYF.

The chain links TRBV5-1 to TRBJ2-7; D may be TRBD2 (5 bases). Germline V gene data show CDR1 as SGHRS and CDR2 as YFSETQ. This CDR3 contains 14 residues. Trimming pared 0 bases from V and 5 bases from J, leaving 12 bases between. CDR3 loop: CASSLATNYNEQYF. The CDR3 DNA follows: TGCGCCAGCAGCTTGGCGACTAATTACAACGAGCAGTACTTC.

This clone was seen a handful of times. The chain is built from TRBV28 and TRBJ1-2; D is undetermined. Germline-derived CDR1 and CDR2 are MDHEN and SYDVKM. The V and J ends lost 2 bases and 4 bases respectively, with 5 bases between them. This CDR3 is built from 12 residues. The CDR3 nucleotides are TGTGCCAGCAGTTTACAGGCCTATGGCTACACCTTC. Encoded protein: CASSLQAYGYTF.

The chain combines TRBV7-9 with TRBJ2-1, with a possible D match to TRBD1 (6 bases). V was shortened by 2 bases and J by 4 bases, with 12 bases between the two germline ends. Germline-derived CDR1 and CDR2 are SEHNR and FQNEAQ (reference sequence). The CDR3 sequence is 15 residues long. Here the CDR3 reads CASSLRTDPYNEQFF. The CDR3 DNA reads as TGTGCCAGCAGCTTAAGGACAGACCCTTACAATGAGCAGTTCTTC.

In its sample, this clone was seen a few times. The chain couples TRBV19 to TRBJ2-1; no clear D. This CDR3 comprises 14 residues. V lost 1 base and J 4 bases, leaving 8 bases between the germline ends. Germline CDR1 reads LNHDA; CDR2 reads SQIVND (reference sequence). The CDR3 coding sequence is TGTGCCAGTAGTATAGGGTCGAGGTACAATGAGCAGTTCTTC. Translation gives CASSIGSRYNEQFF.

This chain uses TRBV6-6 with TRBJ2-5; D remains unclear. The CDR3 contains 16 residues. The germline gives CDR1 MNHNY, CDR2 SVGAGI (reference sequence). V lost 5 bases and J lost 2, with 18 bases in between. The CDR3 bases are TGTGCCAGCAGTCCCTCCTGGGCCGGCGCTCAAGAGACCCAGTACTTC. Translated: CASSPSWAGAQETQYF.

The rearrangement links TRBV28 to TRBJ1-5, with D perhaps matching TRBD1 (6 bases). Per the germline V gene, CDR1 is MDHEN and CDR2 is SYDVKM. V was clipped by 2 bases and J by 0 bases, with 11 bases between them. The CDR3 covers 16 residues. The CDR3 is CASSLKTGHSNQPQHF. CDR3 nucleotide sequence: TGTGCCAGCAGTTTAAAGACAGGTCATAGCAATCAGCCCCAGCATTTT.

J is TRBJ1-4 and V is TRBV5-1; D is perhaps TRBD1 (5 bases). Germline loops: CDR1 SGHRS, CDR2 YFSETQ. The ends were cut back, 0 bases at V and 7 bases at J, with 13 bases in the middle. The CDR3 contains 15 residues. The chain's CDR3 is CASSLAVGGSEKLFF. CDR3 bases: TGCGCCAGCAGCTTGGCCGTTGGGGGTAGTGAAAAACTGTTTTTT.

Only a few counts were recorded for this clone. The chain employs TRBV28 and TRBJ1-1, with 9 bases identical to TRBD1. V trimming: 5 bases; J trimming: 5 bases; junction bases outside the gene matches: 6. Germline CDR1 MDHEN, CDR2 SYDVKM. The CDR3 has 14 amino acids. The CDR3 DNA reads TGTGCCAGCAGTCGTCCGGGACAGGGAACTGAAGCTTTCTTT. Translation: CASSRPGQGTEAFF.

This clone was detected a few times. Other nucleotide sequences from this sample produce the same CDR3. CDR3 in amino acids: CASSLGQGRYGYTF. CDR3 sequence (DNA): TGCGCCAGCAGCTTGGGTCAGGGGCGGTATGGCTACACCTTC. The chain joins TRBV5-1 to TRBJ1-2; weak D call: TRBD1 (6 bases). V was cut by 0 bases and J by 5 bases, with 11 bases left in between. The CDR3 is 14 residues long. The germline V gene encodes CDR1 SGHRS and CDR2 YFSETQ. The full variable domain, its missing parts supplied by reference TRBV5-1 and TRBJ1-2, is KAGVTQTPRYLIKTRGQQVTLSCSPISGHRSVSWYQQTPGQGLQFLFEYFSETQRNKGNFPGRFSGRQFSNSRSEMNVSTLELGDSALYLCASSLGQGRYGYTFGSGTRLTVV.

The CDR3 DNA reads TGCGCCAGCAGCTGGTCGACAGGGGGATCCTACAATGAGCAGTTCTTC. As protein: CASSWSTGGSYNEQFF. This rearrangement joins TRBV5-1 to TRBJ2-1, with 9 bases aligning to TRBD1. Germline V lookup: CDR1 SGHRS, CDR2 YFSETQ. This CDR3 is built from 16 residues. With 3 bases clipped from V and 1 base from J, the junction kept 5 bases outside the gene matches. Full variable domain (missing parts from reference TRBV5-1 and TRBJ2-1): KAGVTQTPRYLIKTRGQQVTLSCSPISGHRSVSWYQQTPGQGLQFLFEYFSETQRNKGNFPGRFSGRQFSNSRSEMNVSTLELGDSALYLCASSWSTGGSYNEQFFGPGTRLTVL.

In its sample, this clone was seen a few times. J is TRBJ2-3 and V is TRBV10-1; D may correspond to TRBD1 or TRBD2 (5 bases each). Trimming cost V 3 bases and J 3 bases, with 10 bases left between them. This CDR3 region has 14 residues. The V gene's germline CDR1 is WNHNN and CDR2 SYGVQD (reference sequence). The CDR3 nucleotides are TGCGCCAGCAGTGATAGGTGGGGGACAGATACGCAGTATTTT. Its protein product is CASSDRWGTDTQYF.

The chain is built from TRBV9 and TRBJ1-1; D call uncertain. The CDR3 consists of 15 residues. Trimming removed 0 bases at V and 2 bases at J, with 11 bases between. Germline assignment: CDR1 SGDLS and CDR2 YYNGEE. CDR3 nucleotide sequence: TGTGCCAGCAGCGTAGGGGGTAGGATAAACACTGAAGCTTTCTTT. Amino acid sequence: CASSVGGRINTEAFF.

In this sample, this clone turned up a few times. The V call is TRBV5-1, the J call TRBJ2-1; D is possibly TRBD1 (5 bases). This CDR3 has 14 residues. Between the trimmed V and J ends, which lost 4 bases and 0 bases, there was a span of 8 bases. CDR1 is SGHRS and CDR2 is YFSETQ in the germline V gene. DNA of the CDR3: TGCGCCAGCAGCAAGGACAACTCCTACAATGAGCAGTTCTTC. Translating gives CASSKDNSYNEQFF.

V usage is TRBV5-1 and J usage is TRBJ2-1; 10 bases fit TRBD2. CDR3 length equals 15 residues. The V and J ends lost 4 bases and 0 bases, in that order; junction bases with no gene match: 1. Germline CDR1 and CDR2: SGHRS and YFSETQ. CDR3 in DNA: TGCGCCAGCAGCGGGACTAGCGCCTCCTACAATGAGCAGTTCTTC. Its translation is CASSGTSASYNEQFF.

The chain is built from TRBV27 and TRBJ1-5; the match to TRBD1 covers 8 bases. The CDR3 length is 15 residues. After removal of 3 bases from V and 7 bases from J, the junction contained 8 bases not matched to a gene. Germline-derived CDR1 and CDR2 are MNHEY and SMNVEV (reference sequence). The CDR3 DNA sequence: TGTGCCAGCAGTTTCACCCCCCGGACAGGGCAGCCCCAGCATTTT. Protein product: CASSFTPRTGQPQHF.